This TCR beta chain appears in the sequencing data of a study of blood T cell repertoires in COVID-19. Across the study: The samples span acute and convalescent COVID-19 from the United States, Italy and Spain. PBMCs, B-cell-depleted T cells, or T cells provided the cDNA or gDNA that made up the material.

The CDR3 runs 15 residues. CDR1 and CDR2 from the germline V gene are LNHDA and SQIVND (reference sequence). The germline V and J ends were trimmed by 5 bases and 0 bases, with 11 bases remaining between them. Repertoires were generated with immunoSEQ multiplex PCR, while TCRdb's copy carries only in-frame clones and drops some. The data show under 300,000 clones, 85% to 90% seen once. Patients of the Seattle cohort, enrolled during active infection, were followed longitudinally. Input material: peripheral blood. This clonotype was obtained from a woman aged 25 to 39 with COVID-19, enrolled during active disease. The V gene is TRBV19, the J gene TRBJ1-5; the D gene is possibly TRBD1 (6 bases). CDR3 DNA: TGTGCCAGTAGTTTCGGGACATATAGCAATCAGCCCCAGCATTTT. It encodes CASSFGTYSNQPQHF.